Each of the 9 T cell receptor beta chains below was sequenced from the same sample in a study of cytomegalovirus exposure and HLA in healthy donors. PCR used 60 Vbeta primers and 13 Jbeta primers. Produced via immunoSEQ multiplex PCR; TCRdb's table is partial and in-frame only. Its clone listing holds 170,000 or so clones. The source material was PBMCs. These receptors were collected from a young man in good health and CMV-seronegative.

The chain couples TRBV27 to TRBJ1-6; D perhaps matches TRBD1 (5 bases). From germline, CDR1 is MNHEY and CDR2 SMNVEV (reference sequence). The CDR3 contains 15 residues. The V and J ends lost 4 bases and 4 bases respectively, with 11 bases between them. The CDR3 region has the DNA TGTGCCAGCAGTTCAGACAGCCAGTATAATTCACCCCTCCACTTT. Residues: CASSSDSQYNSPLHF.

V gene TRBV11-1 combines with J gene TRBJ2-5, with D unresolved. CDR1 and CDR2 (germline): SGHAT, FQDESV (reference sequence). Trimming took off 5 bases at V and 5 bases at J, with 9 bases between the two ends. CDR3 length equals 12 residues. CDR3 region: CASSPPQETQYF. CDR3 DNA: TGTGCCAGCAGCCCGCCGCAGGAGACCCAGTACTTC.

This chain's CDR3 is CASGLVVGRATAGELFF. CDR3 DNA: TGTGCTAGTGGTTTGGTAGTCGGGCGGGCCACGGCGGGGGAGCTGTTTTTT. The genes are TRBV12-5 and TRBJ2-2; tentatively, D is TRBD2 (5 bases). CDR1 is LGHNT and CDR2 is FRNRAP in the germline V gene. The V and J ends lost 0 bases and 8 bases respectively, with 19 bases between them. The CDR3 has 17 residues.

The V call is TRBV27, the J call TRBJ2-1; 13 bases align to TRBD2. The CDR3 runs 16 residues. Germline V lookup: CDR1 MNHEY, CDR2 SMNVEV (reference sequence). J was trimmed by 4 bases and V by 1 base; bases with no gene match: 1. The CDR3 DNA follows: TGTGCCAGCAGTTTATGGGGACTAGCGGGGTACAATGAGCAGTTCTTC. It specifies CASSLWGLAGYNEQFF.

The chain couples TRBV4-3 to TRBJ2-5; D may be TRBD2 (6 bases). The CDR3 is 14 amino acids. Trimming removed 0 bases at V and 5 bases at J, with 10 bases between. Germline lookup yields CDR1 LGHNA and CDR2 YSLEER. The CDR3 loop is CASSQDLGRETQYF. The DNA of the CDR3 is TGCGCCAGCAGCCAAGATCTAGGGAGGGAGACCCAGTACTTC.

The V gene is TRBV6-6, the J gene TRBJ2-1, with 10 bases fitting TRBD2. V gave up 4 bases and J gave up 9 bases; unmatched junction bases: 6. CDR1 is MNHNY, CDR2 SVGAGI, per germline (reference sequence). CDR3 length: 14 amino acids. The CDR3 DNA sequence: TGTGCCAGCAGTTCAGCGGGAGGGGGTACTGAGCAGTTCTTC. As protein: CASSSAGGGTEQFF.

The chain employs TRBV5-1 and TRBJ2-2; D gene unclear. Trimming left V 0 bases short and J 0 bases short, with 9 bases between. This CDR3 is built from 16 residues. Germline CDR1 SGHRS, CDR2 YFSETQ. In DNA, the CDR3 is TGCGCCAGCAGCTTGGGCCGGTCTTCGAACACCGGGGAGCTGTTTTTT. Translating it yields CASSLGRSSNTGELFF.

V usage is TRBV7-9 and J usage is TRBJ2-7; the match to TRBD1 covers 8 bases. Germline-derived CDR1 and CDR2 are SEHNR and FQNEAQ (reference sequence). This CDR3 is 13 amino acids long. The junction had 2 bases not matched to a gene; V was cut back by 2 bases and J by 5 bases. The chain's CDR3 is CASSLWTGHEQYF. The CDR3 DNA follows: TGTGCCAGCAGCTTATGGACAGGGCACGAGCAGTACTTC.

The DNA for the CDR3 is TGTGCCAGCAGTGCAACTAGCGGGAGCATTTCCGAGCAGTACTTC. It specifies CASSATSGSISEQYF. The J gene is TRBJ2-7, the V gene TRBV6-1, with TRBD2 matching over 11 bases. The CDR3 runs to 15 residues. Trimming removed 4 bases from V and 6 bases from J; junction bases left unmatched: 8. CDR1 and CDR2 from the germline V gene are MNHNS and SASEGT.